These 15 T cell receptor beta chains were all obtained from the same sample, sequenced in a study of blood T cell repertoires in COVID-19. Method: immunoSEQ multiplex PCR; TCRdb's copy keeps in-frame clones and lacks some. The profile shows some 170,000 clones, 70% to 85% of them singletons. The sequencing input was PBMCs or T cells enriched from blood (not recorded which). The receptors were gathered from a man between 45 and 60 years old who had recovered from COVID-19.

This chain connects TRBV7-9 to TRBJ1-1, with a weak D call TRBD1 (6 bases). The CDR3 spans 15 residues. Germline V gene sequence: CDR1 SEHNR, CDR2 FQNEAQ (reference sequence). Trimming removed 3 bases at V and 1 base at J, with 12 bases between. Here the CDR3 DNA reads TGTGCCAGCAGCTTCCAGGGGCGGCGGAACACTGAAGCTTTCTTT. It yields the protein CASSFQGRRNTEAFF. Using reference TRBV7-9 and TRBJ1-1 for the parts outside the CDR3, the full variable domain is DTGVSQNPRHKITKRGQNVTFRCDPISEHNRLYWYRQTLGQGPEFLTYFQNEAQLEKSRLLSDRFSAERPKGSFSTLEIQRTEQGDSAMYLCASSFQGRRNTEAFFGQGTRLTVV.

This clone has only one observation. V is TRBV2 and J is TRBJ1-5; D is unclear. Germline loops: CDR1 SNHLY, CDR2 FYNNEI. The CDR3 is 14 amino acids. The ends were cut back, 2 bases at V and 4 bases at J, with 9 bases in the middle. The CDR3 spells CASSELRKNQPQHF. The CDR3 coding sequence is TGTGCCAGCAGTGAATTGCGGAAGAATCAGCCCCAGCATTTT.

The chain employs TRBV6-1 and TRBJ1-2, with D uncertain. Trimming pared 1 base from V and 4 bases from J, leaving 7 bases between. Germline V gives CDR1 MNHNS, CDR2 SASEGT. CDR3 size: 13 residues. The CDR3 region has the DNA TGTGCCAGCAGTGAAGGGGAGAGCTATGGCTACACCTTC. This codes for CASSEGESYGYTF.

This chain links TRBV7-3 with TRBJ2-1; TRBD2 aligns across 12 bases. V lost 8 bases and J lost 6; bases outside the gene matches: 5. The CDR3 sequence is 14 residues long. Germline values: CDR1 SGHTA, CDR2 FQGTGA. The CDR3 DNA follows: TGTGCCAGCCGGTCTAGCGGGGGGGCCAATGAGCAGTTCTTC. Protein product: CASRSSGGANEQFF. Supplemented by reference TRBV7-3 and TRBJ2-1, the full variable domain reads GAGVSQTPSNKVTEKGKYVELRCDPISGHTALYWYRQSLGQGPEFLIYFQGTGAADDSGLPNDRFFAVRPEGSVSTLKIQRTERGDSAVYLCASRSSGGANEQFFGPGTRLTVL.

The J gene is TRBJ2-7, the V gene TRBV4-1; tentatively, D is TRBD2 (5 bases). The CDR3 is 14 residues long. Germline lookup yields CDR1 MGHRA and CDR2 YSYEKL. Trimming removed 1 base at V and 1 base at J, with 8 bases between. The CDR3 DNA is TGCGCCAGCAGCCAAGGAGGGTATTCCTACGAGCAGTACTTC. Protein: CASSQGGYSYEQYF.

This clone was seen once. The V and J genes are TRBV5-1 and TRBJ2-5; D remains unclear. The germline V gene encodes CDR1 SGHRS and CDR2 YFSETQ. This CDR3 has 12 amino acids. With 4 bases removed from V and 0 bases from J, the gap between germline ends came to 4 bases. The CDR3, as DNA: TGCGCCAGCAGCGCGCACCAAGAGACCCAGTACTTC. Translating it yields CASSAHQETQYF.

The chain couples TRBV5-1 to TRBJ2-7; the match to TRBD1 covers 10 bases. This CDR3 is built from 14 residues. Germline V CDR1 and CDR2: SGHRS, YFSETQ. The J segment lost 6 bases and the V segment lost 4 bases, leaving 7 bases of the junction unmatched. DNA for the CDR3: TGCGCCAGCAGCCTGACAGGGGGCGTCGGCGAGCAGTACTTC. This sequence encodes CASSLTGGVGEQYF.

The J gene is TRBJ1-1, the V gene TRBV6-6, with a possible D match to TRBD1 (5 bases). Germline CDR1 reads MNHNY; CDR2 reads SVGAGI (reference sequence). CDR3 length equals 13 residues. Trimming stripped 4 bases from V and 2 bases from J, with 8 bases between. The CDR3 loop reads CASSSTANTEAFF. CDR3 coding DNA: TGTGCCAGCAGTTCGACAGCAAACACTGAAGCTTTCTTT.

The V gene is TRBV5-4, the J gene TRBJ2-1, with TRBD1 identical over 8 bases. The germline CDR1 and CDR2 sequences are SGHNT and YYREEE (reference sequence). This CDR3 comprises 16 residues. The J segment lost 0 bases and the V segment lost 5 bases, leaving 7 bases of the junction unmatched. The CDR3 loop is CASSPGQGGSYNEQFF. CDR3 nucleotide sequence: TGTGCCAGCAGTCCAGGACAGGGAGGCTCCTACAATGAGCAGTTCTTC. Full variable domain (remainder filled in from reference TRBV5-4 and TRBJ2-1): ETGVTQSPTHLIKTRGQQVTLRCSSQSGHNTVSWYQQALGQGPQFIFQYYREEENGRGNFPPRFSGLQFPNYSSELNVNALELDDSALYLCASSPGQGGSYNEQFFGPGTRLTVL.

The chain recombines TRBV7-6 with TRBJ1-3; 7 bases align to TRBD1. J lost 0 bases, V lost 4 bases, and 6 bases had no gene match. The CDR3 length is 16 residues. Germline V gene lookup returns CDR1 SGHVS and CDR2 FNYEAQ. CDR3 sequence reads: CASSSGTVNSGNTIYF. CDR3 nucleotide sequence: TGTGCCAGCAGCTCCGGGACAGTCAACTCTGGAAACACCATATATTTT.

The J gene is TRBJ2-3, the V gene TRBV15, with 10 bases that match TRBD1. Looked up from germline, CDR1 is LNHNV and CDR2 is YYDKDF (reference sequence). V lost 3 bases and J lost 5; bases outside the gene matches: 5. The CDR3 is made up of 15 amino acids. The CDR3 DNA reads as TGTGCCACCAGCAGCCGACAGGGGGCGGTAGATACGCAGTATTTT. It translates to CATSSRQGAVDTQYF.

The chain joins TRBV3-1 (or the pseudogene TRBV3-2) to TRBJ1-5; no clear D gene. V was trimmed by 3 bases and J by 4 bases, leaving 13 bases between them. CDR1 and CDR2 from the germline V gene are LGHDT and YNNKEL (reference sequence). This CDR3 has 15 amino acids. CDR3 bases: TGTGCCAGCAGCCAGAACACCCTTTTAAATCAGCCCCAGCATTTT. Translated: CASSQNTLLNQPQHF.

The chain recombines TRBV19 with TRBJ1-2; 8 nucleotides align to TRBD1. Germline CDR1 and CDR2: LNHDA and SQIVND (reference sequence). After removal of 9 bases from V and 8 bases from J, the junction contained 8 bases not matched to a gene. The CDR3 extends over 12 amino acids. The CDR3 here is CASRRGLGGYTF. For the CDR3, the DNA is TGTGCCAGCCGCAGGGGGCTTGGCGGCTACACCTTC.

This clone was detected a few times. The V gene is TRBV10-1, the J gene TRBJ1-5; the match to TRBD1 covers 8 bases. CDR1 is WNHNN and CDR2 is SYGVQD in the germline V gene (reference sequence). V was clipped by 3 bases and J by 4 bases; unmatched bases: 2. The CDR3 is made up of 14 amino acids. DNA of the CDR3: TGCGCCAGCAGTGACCGGGACAGGAATCAGCCCCAGCATTTT. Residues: CASSDRDRNQPQHF.

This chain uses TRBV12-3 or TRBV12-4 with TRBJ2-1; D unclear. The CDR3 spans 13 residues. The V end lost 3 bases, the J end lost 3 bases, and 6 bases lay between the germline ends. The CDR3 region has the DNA TGTGCCAGCAGTTTTAACGGCTACAATGAGCAGTTCTTC. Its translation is CASSFNGYNEQFF.